This entry lists 12 T cell receptor beta chains sequenced from one sample in a study of regulatory T cells after allogeneic stem cell transplantation. The TCR beta CDR3 region was amplified from SMARTer RACE cDNA made from RNA. TCRdb passed the 5' RACE reads through MiXCR, listing each CDR3 protein once. The sample includes dozens of distinct CDR3 sequences. The specimen was sorted CD4+ T cells from blood (whether regulatory or conventional is not recorded), collected 30 days after allogeneic stem cell transplant. These receptors all come from a human patient who had an allogeneic stem cell transplant, so the T cells may come from the graft donor.

By share, this clonotype ranks as hyperexpanded. V and J are TRBV18 and TRBJ2-2; possibly TRBD2 for D (7 bases). V lost 1 base and J 2 bases, leaving 11 bases between the germline ends. Looked up from germline, CDR1 is KGHSH and CDR2 is LQKENI. This CDR3 spans 16 amino acids. CDR3 sequence reads: CASSPLRGLNTGELFF. CDR3 coding DNA: TGTGCCAGCTCACCACTCAGGGGACTAAACACCGGGGAGCTGTTTTTT.

Relative to its sample, this clonotype is medium-sized. A read error may account for a junction end that differs from germline. CDR3 in amino acids: CASSLQGRSVEKLVF. CDR3 in DNA: TGTGCCAGCAGTTTACAGGGCCGGTCGGTTGAAAAACTGGTTTTT. The chain recombines TRBV5-6 with TRBJ1-4; TRBD1 is a possible D gene (6 bases). The CDR3 has 15 amino acids. Germline V CDR1 and CDR2: SGHDT, YYEEEE.

In this sample, this clonotype is hyperexpanded (1% or more). V is TRBV20-1 and J is TRBJ2-1; TRBD2 matches 11 bases. This CDR3 has 13 residues. CDR1 and CDR2 (germline): DFQATT, SNEGSKA (reference sequence). V dropped 6 bases and J dropped 6; count of bases not matched to a gene: 4. In DNA, the CDR3 is TGCAGTGCGCGGACTAGCGGGCTCAATGAGCAGTTCTTC. Translation: CSARTSGLNEQFF.

This clonotype is termed hyperexpanded. The V and J genes are TRBV6-5 and TRBJ2-1; tentative D call: TRBD1 (6 bases). V was shortened by 10 bases and J by 3 bases, with 10 bases between the two germline ends. Germline CDR1 MNHEY, CDR2 SVGAGI. The CDR3 is 12 amino acids. The CDR3: CATLGHYNEQFF. The CDR3, as DNA: TGTGCCACATTGGGACACTACAATGAGCAGTTCTTC.

By sample fraction, this clonotype is hyperexpanded. One end of the junction does not line up with germline, which may come from a read error. The rearrangement links TRBV10-3 to TRBJ2-1; either TRBD1 or TRBD2 may supply D (5 bases each). The CDR3 runs to 11 residues. CDR1 and CDR2 (germline): ENHRY, SYGVKD. This CDR3 reads CAIGEGNEQFF. In DNA, the CDR3 is TGTGCCATCGGTGAGGGGAATGAGCAGTTCTTC.

This clonotype is categorized as hyperexpanded. This chain links TRBV28 with TRBJ1-1, with D tentatively TRBD1 (5 bases). The CDR3 is 14 residues long. V dropped 5 bases and J dropped 3 bases, with 13 bases sitting between them. Germline values: CDR1 MDHEN, CDR2 SYDVKM. The CDR3 coding sequence is TGTGCCAGCAGTACACAGGATTGGGACACTGAAGCTTTCTTT. The encoded protein is CASSTQDWDTEAFF.

Worth noting for this clonotype: A junction boundary mismatches the germline segment, possibly from a read error. This rearrangement joins TRBV20-1 to TRBJ2-1; TRBD2 agrees at 13 bases. Germline loops: CDR1 DFQATT, CDR2 SNEGSKA (reference sequence). This CDR3 is 15 amino acids long. CDR3 region: CGASRTSGSFDEQFF. In nucleotides, the CDR3 is TGCGGTGCTAGTAGGACTAGCGGGAGTTTCGACGAGCAGTTCTTC.

By proportion, this clonotype is hyperexpanded. Here the CDR3 DNA reads TGCGCCAGCAGCCAAGAAGTAGCGGGAGTAAATGAGCAGTTCTTC. As protein: CASSQEVAGVNEQFF. The genes are TRBV4-3 and TRBJ2-1, with 9 bases matching TRBD2. J was trimmed by 7 bases and V by 0 bases; bases with no gene match: 4. This CDR3 spans 15 amino acids. Per germline, CDR1 LGHNA and CDR2 YSLEER.

This clonotype is hyperexpanded within its sample. The chain uses TRBV7-3 and TRBJ2-1; 9 bases agree with TRBD2. This CDR3 has 15 amino acids. After removal of 5 bases from V and 0 bases from J, the junction contained 2 bases not matched to a gene. Germline V gene sequence: CDR1 SGHTA, CDR2 FQGTGA. Written as DNA, the CDR3 is TGTGCCAGCAGCAATAGCGGGGGCTCCTACAATGAGCAGTTCTTC. It yields the protein CASSNSGGSYNEQFF.

This clonotype is termed large. V gene TRBV6-5 combines with J gene TRBJ2-6; D is undetermined. Trimming removed 2 bases from V and 0 bases from J, with 5 bases in between. This CDR3 spans 15 amino acids. The germline gives CDR1 MNHEY, CDR2 SVGAGI. For the CDR3, the DNA is TGTGCCAGCAGTTACGGGTCCTCTGGGGCCAACGTCCTGACTTTC. This codes for CASSYGSSGANVLTF.

By share of the sample, this clonotype is large. V is TRBV12-3 or TRBV12-4 and J is TRBJ1-1, with 7 bases identical to TRBD1. The V segment lost 6 bases and the J segment 4 bases; nucleotides outside the gene matches: 5. The length of the CDR3 is 13 residues. The CDR3 DNA is TGTGCCAGCAGGAAATCAGGGGGCACTGAAGCTTTCTTT. Encoded protein: CASRKSGGTEAFF.

By sample share, this clonotype is large (0.1 to 1%). CDR3 in amino acids: CASSPLLRSREAFF. CDR3 bases: TGTGCCAGCAGTCCACTACTGAGGAGTAGGGAAGCTTTCTTT. The gene calls are TRBV12-3 or TRBV12-4 and TRBJ1-1, with D hard to call. V was pared by 5 bases and J by 8 bases, with 18 bases between. CDR3 length equals 14 residues.